This T cell receptor beta chain was obtained from a study of cytomegalovirus exposure and HLA in healthy donors. Whole-study results and caveats: TCR beta chains associated with HLA were, in a later analysis, more clonally expanded than equally common others. It was taken for granted in presence/absence analyses that sequencing depth across donors was roughly uniform. One later analysis reportedly identified an Asian-associated ancestry cluster that showed fewer N-insertions than the 666-donor mean. According to an earlier analysis, most TCR beta V segments yielded productive rearrangements about 87% or about 30% of the time.

PCR was performed using 60 Vbeta and 13 Jbeta primers. Clones were sequenced by immunoSEQ multiplex PCR, and TCRdb holds only the in-frame ones, with some missing. The sample contains some 200,000 clones, roughly 80% of which appear only once. This clone was seen just once. Its antigen is not known. The same CDR3 is also encoded by other DNA sequences in this sample. Sequences were obtained from PBMCs. The clonotype comes from a girl aged 5-17 years in good health and CMV-seronegative.

The CDR3 DNA sequence: TGTGCCAGCAGCTTAGGCAGGGGGACTGAAGCTTTCTTT. It yields the protein CASSLGRGTEAFF. The chain joins TRBV5-6 to TRBJ1-1, with TRBD1 matching over 7 bases. The V gene's germline CDR1 is SGHDT and CDR2 YYEEEE. CDR3 size: 13 residues. V was clipped by 2 bases and J by 5 bases; unmatched bases: 3.